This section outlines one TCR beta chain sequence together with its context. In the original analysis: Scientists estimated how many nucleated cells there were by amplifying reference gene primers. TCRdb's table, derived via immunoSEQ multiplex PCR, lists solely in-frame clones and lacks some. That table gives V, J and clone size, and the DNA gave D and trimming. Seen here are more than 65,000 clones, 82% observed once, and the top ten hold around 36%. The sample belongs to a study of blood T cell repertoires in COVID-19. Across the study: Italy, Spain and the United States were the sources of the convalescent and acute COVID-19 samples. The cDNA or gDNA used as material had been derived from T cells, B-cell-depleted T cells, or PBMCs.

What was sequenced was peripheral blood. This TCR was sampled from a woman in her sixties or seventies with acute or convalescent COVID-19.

The CDR3 DNA sequence: TGTGCCAGCAGCTTGGCCTCAGGTACCCAAGAGACCCAGTACTTC. This codes for CASSLASGTQETQYF. V and J are TRBV5-5 and TRBJ2-5; D is undetermined. In germline, CDR1 is SGHKS, CDR2 YYEKEE (reference sequence). The V end was cut by 0 bases, the J end by 1 base, with 10 bases between. The CDR3 is 15 residues long.